These 32 T cell receptor beta chains were sequenced from one sample in a study of siplizumab effects on memory and regulatory T cells. The method was immunoSEQ multiplex PCR; TCRdb's version includes in-frame clones alone and lacks a portion of them. Of some 100,000 clones in the sample, roughly 94% are singletons; the top ten hold 0.55% to 0.65%. The sequencing sample was made of Tregs sorted from blood. The origin of the receptors is a human donor in good health.

The chain couples TRBV9 to TRBJ2-2, with 10 bases matching TRBD2. J gave up 0 bases and V 2 bases, and 7 bases lay outside the gene matches. Germline loops: CDR1 SGDLS, CDR2 YYNGEE. The CDR3 runs to 18 residues. The CDR3 coding sequence is TGTGCCAGCAGCGTGAGCGGGAGGGACTTCGCGAACACCGGGGAGCTGTTTTTT. Protein product: CASSVSGRDFANTGELFF.

The chain is built from TRBV9 and TRBJ2-7; D might be TRBD1 (5 bases). Germline CDR1 and CDR2: SGDLS and YYNGEE. V was clipped by 0 bases and J by 5 bases, with 18 bases between them. The CDR3 sequence is 16 residues long. This chain's CDR3 is CASSVAGQGDRNEQYF. The CDR3 DNA reads as TGTGCCAGCAGCGTAGCCGGGCAGGGCGATAGGAACGAGCAGTACTTC.

This chain links TRBV7-7 with TRBJ2-1, with 7 bases fitting TRBD1. The germline gives CDR1 SSHAT, CDR2 FNYEAQ (reference sequence). The CDR3 is 18 residues long. V was pared by 1 base and J by 3 bases, with 12 bases of the junction left unmatched. The CDR3 protein is CASSLGAHGTDLYNEQFF. For the CDR3, the DNA is TGTGCCAGCAGCTTAGGCGCCCACGGGACAGATCTCTACAATGAGCAGTTCTTC.

V gene TRBV6-5 combines with J gene TRBJ1-2; tentative D call: TRBD1 (6 bases). This CDR3 is 13 amino acids long. Trimming left V 2 bases short and J 3 bases short, with 7 bases between. CDR1 is MNHEY, CDR2 SVGAGI, per germline. The CDR3 spells CASSYEGDYGYTF. The CDR3 bases are TGTGCCAGCAGTTACGAGGGGGACTATGGCTACACCTTC.

The chain combines TRBV6-1 with TRBJ1-1; a weak D match, TRBD1 (6 bases). CDR1 and CDR2 (germline): MNHNS, SASEGT. This CDR3 has 15 amino acids. Trimming removed 7 bases from V and 6 bases from J, with 21 bases in between. CDR3 in amino acids: CASTTSRGGSSEAFF. CDR3 sequence (DNA): TGTGCCAGCACCACCTCGCGGGGGGGCAGTTCTGAAGCTTTCTTT.

Regarding this clone: The junction does not match germline at one end; this may be a read error. The chain recombines TRBV14 with TRBJ2-3; no definite D call. The CDR3 sequence is 15 residues long. The germline V gene has CDR1 SGHDN and CDR2 FVKESK. The CDR3 here is CASGHDKHRTDTQYF. The CDR3 DNA reads as TGTGCCAGCGGCCATGACAAACACCGCACAGATACGCAGTATTTT.

This sequence joins TRBV5-6 and TRBJ1-2; tentatively, D is TRBD1 (5 bases). This CDR3 has 14 residues. Germline V CDR1 and CDR2: SGHDT, YYEEEE. Trimming shortened V by 0 bases and J by 5 bases, and 11 bases separated the two germline ends. The CDR3 coding sequence is TGTGCCAGCAGCTTGGGACAGCTCAATTATGGCTACACCTTC. As protein: CASSLGQLNYGYTF.

The V and J genes are TRBV11-2 and TRBJ2-5; D gene ambiguous. The last part of the DNA fits TRBJ2-7 better; the J call may be wrong. The CDR3 totals 14 residues. The V gene's germline CDR1 is SGHAT and CDR2 FQNNGV. The CDR3 loop reads CASSLSPEAYEQYF. The CDR3 DNA sequence: TGTGCCAGCAGCTTAAGTCCGGAAGCCTACGAGCAGTACTTC.

This clone was picked up one time. The chain employs TRBV7-7 and TRBJ1-4, with 9 bases identical to TRBD1. The CDR3 totals 15 residues. With V trimmed by 3 bases and J by 3 bases, 2 bases remained unmatched. The germline CDR1 and CDR2 sequences are SSHAT and FNYEAQ (reference sequence). The CDR3 nucleotides are TGTGCCAGCAGCTTCGGGACAGGGCCTAATGAAAAACTGTTTTTT. It codes for CASSFGTGPNEKLFF.

V gene TRBV28 combines with J gene TRBJ1-3; D is ambiguous. CDR3 length equals 16 residues. V lost 7 bases to trimming and J lost 3 bases, with 19 bases between them. CDR1 and CDR2 from the germline V gene are MDHEN and SYDVKM. The DNA of the CDR3 is TGTGCCAGCATCGAGGTTTCGGGAGTTCTTGGAAACACCATATATTTT. Translated, it gives CASIEVSGVLGNTIYF. The variable domain in full, with the rest retrieved from reference TRBV28 and TRBJ1-3, is DVKVTQSSRYLVKRTGEKVFLECVQDMDHENMFWYRQDPGLGLRLIYFSYDVKMKEKGDIPEGYSVSREKKERFSLILESASTNQTSMYLCASIEVSGVLGNTIYFGEGSWLTVV.

V gene TRBV5-1 combines with J gene TRBJ2-3; TRBD2 might be the D (6 bases). CDR1 is SGHRS, CDR2 YFSETQ, per germline. CDR3 size: 17 residues. V shed 2 bases and J shed 2 bases, with 18 bases lying between them. The CDR3 bases are TGCGCCAGCAGCTTAAACGCGGGACTTCCGAACACAGATACGCAGTATTTT. This encodes CASSLNAGLPNTDTQYF.

The chain has TRBV5-1 and TRBJ2-7; unclear D gene. Germline V gene data show CDR1 as SGHRS and CDR2 as YFSETQ. This CDR3 has 14 amino acids. Trimming cost V 1 base and J 5 bases, with 13 bases left between them. CDR3 sequence: CASSLRIPWNEQYF. Written as DNA, the CDR3 is TGCGCCAGCAGCTTGAGAATTCCCTGGAACGAGCAGTACTTC.

V gene TRBV30 combines with J gene TRBJ1-6; D not resolved. V shed 4 bases and J shed 7 bases, with 11 bases lying between them. The CDR3 is 13 residues long. Germline values: CDR1 GTSNPN, CDR2 SVGIG (reference sequence). The CDR3 DNA reads as TGTGCCTGGAAAGATCTGGGGAATTCACCCCTCCACTTT. It specifies CAWKDLGNSPLHF. The full variable domain, its missing parts supplied by reference TRBV30 and TRBJ1-6, is SQTIHQWPATLVQPVGSPLSLECTVEGTSNPNLYWYRQAAGRGLQLLFYSVGIGQISSEVPQNLSASRPQDRQFILSSKKLLLSDSGFYLCAWKDLGNSPLHFGNGTRLTVT.

Many counts were recorded for this clone. V usage is TRBV9 and J usage is TRBJ1-5, with 7 positions matching TRBD1. The V and J ends lost 3 bases and 9 bases, in that order; junction bases with no gene match: 6. CDR3 length equals 13 residues. Germline V gene data show CDR1 as SGDLS and CDR2 as YYNGEE. The CDR3 nucleotides are TGTGCCAGCAGCGAGGGACAGCGAGGGCCCCAGCATTTT. This encodes CASSEGQRGPQHF.

This clone came up once. The chain employs TRBV6-6 and TRBJ1-1; D may be TRBD1 (5 bases). Trimming left V 2 bases short and J 5 bases short, with 12 bases between. CDR3 length: 14 residues. Germline CDR1 is MNHNY and CDR2 is SVGAGI (reference sequence). The CDR3 DNA is TGTGCCAGCAGTTACCGGGGAGGGACGACTGAAGCTTTCTTT. It yields the protein CASSYRGGTTEAFF.

The V call is TRBV19, the J call TRBJ1-2; 7 nucleotides align to TRBD1. Germline loops: CDR1 LNHDA, CDR2 SQIVND (reference sequence). V shed 5 bases and J 3 bases; nucleotides not matched to a gene: 6. The CDR3 consists of 14 residues. The CDR3 spells CASSRRTGYYGYTF. In DNA, the CDR3 is TGTGCCAGTAGTCGCCGGACAGGCTACTATGGCTACACCTTC.

In its sample, this clone was seen once. The chain couples TRBV6-5 to TRBJ1-5; no definite D call. This CDR3 is built from 14 residues. Trimming removed 5 bases at V and 4 bases at J, with 12 bases between. Per the germline V gene, CDR1 is MNHEY and CDR2 is SVGAGI. As DNA, the CDR3 is TGTGCCAGCAGTGTGGAGTGGTCAAATCAGCCCCAGCATTTT. Encoded protein: CASSVEWSNQPQHF.

This clone has only one observation. This chain joins TRBV28 and TRBJ2-2; D remains ambiguous. With 8 bases removed from V and 1 base from J, the gap between germline ends came to 5 bases. Germline V CDR1 and CDR2: MDHEN, SYDVKM. The CDR3 length is 12 residues. The CDR3 loop is CASGLNTGELFF. The CDR3 bases are TGTGCCAGCGGGTTGAACACCGGGGAGCTGTTTTTT.

This clone was found once. This chain uses TRBV28 with TRBJ2-5; TRBD2 matches at 14 bases. Germline V gives CDR1 MDHEN, CDR2 SYDVKM. V lost 6 bases and J lost 3; bases outside the gene matches: 15. The CDR3 spans 19 residues. The CDR3 reads CASRTLLAGLAGGKETQYF. CDR3 bases: TGTGCCAGCAGGACCTTGCTCGCAGGACTAGCGGGAGGAAAAGAGACCCAGTACTTC.

The chain couples TRBV25-1 to TRBJ2-1; D is possibly TRBD2 (6 bases). Germline V gene data show CDR1 as MGHDK and CDR2 as SYGVNS. V dropped 3 bases and J dropped 4 bases, with 13 bases sitting between them. This CDR3 is built from 15 residues. CDR3 sequence (DNA): TGTGCCAGCAGTGAGGAGGGAGGTGGGTACAATGAGCAGTTCTTC. The encoded protein is CASSEEGGGYNEQFF.

The chain carries TRBV7-2 and TRBJ2-2; perhaps TRBD1 as D (5 bases). Germline lookup yields CDR1 SGHTA and CDR2 FQGNSA. The CDR3 is 15 residues long. V lost 1 base, J lost 1 base, and 7 bases lay in between. The CDR3 coding sequence is TGTGCCAGCAGCTTAGGGGGCAGGAACACCGGGGAGCTGTTTTTT. Translating it yields CASSLGGRNTGELFF.

V and J are TRBV7-3 and TRBJ2-1, with no clear D. Trimming left V 2 bases short and J 6 bases short, with 5 bases between. CDR1 is SGHTA and CDR2 is FQGTGA in the germline V gene. The CDR3 totals 12 residues. CDR3 sequence reads: CASSLGRNEQFF. The DNA of the CDR3 is TGTGCCAGCAGCTTAGGGCGCAATGAGCAGTTCTTC.

This sequence joins TRBV5-4 and TRBJ2-3; TRBD1 might be the D (6 bases). Deletions cut 4 bases from V and 4 bases from J, with 13 bases between. Germline lookup yields CDR1 SGHNT and CDR2 YYREEE (reference sequence). The CDR3 consists of 14 residues. In DNA, the CDR3 is TGTGCCAGCAGCCCTGACAGGAGTGCAGATACGCAGTATTTT. Protein sequence: CASSPDRSADTQYF.

V is TRBV4-1 and J is TRBJ1-1; 9 nucleotides line up with TRBD1. The CDR3 runs 15 residues. V lost 1 base, J lost 8 bases, and 8 bases stayed unmatched. Looked up from germline, CDR1 is MGHRA and CDR2 is YSYEKL. The CDR3 loop is CASSQALQGAREAFF. CDR3 in DNA: TGCGCCAGCAGCCAAGCGCTACAGGGGGCAAGAGAAGCTTTCTTT.

V gene TRBV5-1 combines with J gene TRBJ2-1; 11 positions match TRBD2. V trimming: 4 bases; J trimming: 7 bases; junction bases outside the gene matches: 10. This CDR3 has 16 amino acids. The germline V gene has CDR1 SGHRS and CDR2 YFSETQ. The CDR3 reads CASSRAGTSGHNEQFF. CDR3 nucleotides: TGCGCCAGCAGCCGAGCGGGGACTAGCGGCCATAATGAGCAGTTCTTC.

The V and J genes are TRBV27 and TRBJ2-7; 8 bases are shared with TRBD2. The CDR3 length is 13 residues. Germline loops: CDR1 MNHEY, CDR2 SMNVEV (reference sequence). V trimming: 8 bases; J trimming: 6 bases; junction bases outside the gene matches: 9. The CDR3 sequence is CASWRTSSGEQYF. DNA of the CDR3: TGTGCCAGCTGGAGGACTAGCTCGGGCGAGCAGTACTTC.

The gene calls are TRBV6-1 and TRBJ2-3, with 7 positions matching TRBD1. Germline V gene sequence: CDR1 MNHNS, CDR2 SASEGT. V shed 7 bases, J shed 0 bases, and the junction held 4 bases outside the gene matches. This CDR3 comprises 14 residues. As DNA, the CDR3 is TGTGCCAGCATCCGGGGACAGAGCACAGATACGCAGTATTTT. It encodes CASIRGQSTDTQYF.

This clone was observed a handful of times. The chain employs TRBV5-4 and TRBJ1-1; 7 bases fit TRBD1. Germline lookup yields CDR1 SGHNT and CDR2 YYREEE (reference sequence). This CDR3 has 12 amino acids. Trimming took 6 bases from V and 1 from J; bases not matched to a gene: 0. CDR3 sequence (DNA): TGTGCCAGCAACAGGGGGAACACTGAAGCTTTCTTT. Its protein is CASNRGNTEAFF. Drawing the rest from reference TRBV5-4 and TRBJ1-1, the complete variable domain is ETGVTQSPTHLIKTRGQQVTLRCSSQSGHNTVSWYQQALGQGPQFIFQYYREEENGRGNFPPRFSGLQFPNYSSELNVNALELDDSALYLCASNRGNTEAFFGQGTRLTVV.

This rearrangement joins TRBV7-9 to TRBJ2-1, with 12 bases aligning to TRBD2. With 7 bases clipped from V and 0 bases from J, the junction kept 10 bases outside the gene matches. The CDR3 totals 18 residues. Germline loops: CDR1 SEHNR, CDR2 FQNEAQ (reference sequence). In nucleotides, the CDR3 is TGTGCCAGCACCGGGACTAGCGGGCATAGGAGCTCCTACAATGAGCAGTTCTTC. It yields the protein CASTGTSGHRSSYNEQFF.

The chain links TRBV28 to TRBJ2-7; D not resolved. CDR1 is MDHEN and CDR2 is SYDVKM in the germline V gene. This CDR3 spans 11 amino acids. V lost 7 bases, J lost 2 bases, and 6 bases lay in between. CDR3 region: CASTRTYEQYF. CDR3 in DNA: TGTGCCAGCACCCGAACCTACGAGCAGTACTTC.

The chain recombines TRBV7-2 with TRBJ2-3, with TRBD2 identical over 13 bases. V was pared by 4 bases and J by 2 bases, with 9 bases of the junction left unmatched. The CDR3 is made up of 18 amino acids. Germline assignment: CDR1 SGHTA and CDR2 FQGNSA. The DNA of the CDR3 is TGTGCCAGCAGCTCTGATAGACTAGCGGGAGGTCTCACAGATACGCAGTATTTT. Translation gives CASSSDRLAGGLTDTQYF.

This rearrangement joins TRBV5-4 to TRBJ2-3, with a tentative D call TRBD2 (6 bases). The V and J ends lost 5 bases and 2 bases respectively, with 15 bases between them. Per the germline V gene, CDR1 is SGHNT and CDR2 is YYREEE (reference sequence). The length of the CDR3 is 15 residues. This chain's CDR3 is CASSPGTPYTDTQYF. In nucleotides, the CDR3 is TGTGCCAGCAGTCCCGGGACTCCGTACACAGATACGCAGTATTTT.